This T cell receptor beta chain was sequenced for a study of a mutant IDH1 vaccine in newly diagnosed glioma. Study as a whole: Vaccine dosing followed radiotherapy by 4-6 weeks, or accompanied temozolomide cycles. Previous care, which was radiotherapy, temozolomide, or both, most often involved both.

Time point reported: week 11, during vaccination. In every dose of vaccine, 300 ug of mutant IDH1 20-mer peptide was given alongside topical imiquimod. The astrocytomas were IDH1-mutant, ATRX-negative, and WHO grade 3 or 4. The V end was cut by 0 bases, the J end by 7 bases, with 13 bases between. The CDR3 runs to 14 residues. Germline V gives CDR1 PRHDT, CDR2 FYEKMQ (reference sequence). As concerns this clone: Its matching antigen is unknown.

Repertoires were generated with immunoSEQ multiplex PCR, while TCRdb's copy carries only in-frame clones and drops some. The table includes 20,000 to 30,000 clones, around 77% detected once. The receptor was isolated from a woman younger than 35 with glioma. This chain links TRBV13 with TRBJ2-7; D uncertain. The specimen was PBMCs, collected from a glioma patient whose treatment included an IDH1 peptide vaccine. CDR3 DNA: TGTGCCAGCAGCTTAGGGACGGCGGTCGGAGAGCAGTACTTC. It translates to CASSLGTAVGEQYF. The whole variable domain, filled in from reference TRBV13 and TRBJ2-7, reads AAGVIQSPRHLIKEKRETATLKCYPIPRHDTVYWYQQGPGQDPQFLISFYEKMQSDKGSIPDRFSAQQFSDYHSELNMSSLELGDSALYFCASSLGTAVGEQYFGPGTRLTVT.